What follows is one T cell receptor beta chain and its context. CD8+ and CD4+ T cells circulating in blood were sequenced for TCR beta. CDR3 length: 14 residues. The V and J ends lost 6 bases and 1 base respectively, with 12 bases between them. Germline-derived CDR1 and CDR2 are LGHDT and YNNKEL (reference sequence). The RNA input was about 0.45 to 1 ug, and it was reverse transcribed with random hexamers. Across 54 Vbeta and 13 Jbeta, immunoSEQ multiplex PCR amplified TCR beta CDR3. Each CDR3 protein gets one entry after TCRdb re-called the immunoSEQ multiplex PCR reads with MiXCR. The table includes under 200,000 distinct CDR3 sequences, 85% to 95% detected once. The sample is drawn from a study of CD8 T cells in Susac syndrome.

The clonotype comes from a human donor in good health. Material: CD4+ T cells from PBMCs. V and J are TRBV3-1 and TRBJ1-1, with D possibly matching TRBD1 (5 bases). CDR3 protein: CASSHDRPNTEAFF. CDR3 sequence (DNA): TGTGCCAGCAGTCACGACAGACCGAACACTGAAGCTTTCTTT.